This entry describes one TCR beta chain. Averaging about 120 mL, one heparinised blood draw was given by each donor. The sample comes from a study of beta chain features in type 1 diabetes. Study overall: Sorted cells examined across all samples numbered 85 million to 130 million.

Every bit of the isolated RNA underwent reverse transcription, so sequencing read expressed TCRB transcripts. Around 3.9 million reads per sample were averaged for naive, central memory and regulatory samples. Only in-frame clones appear in the TCRdb table, and some are missing; sequencing was by immunoSEQ multiplex PCR. The data show about 360,000 clones, roughly 12% seen once. The germline V gene encodes CDR1 SGHRS and CDR2 YFSETQ. The CDR3 has 15 amino acids. V was clipped by 0 bases and J by 3 bases, with 13 bases between them. The sequenced sample was naive CD4+ T cells from blood. This clonotype was obtained from a man in his late teens or twenties in good health. This chain links TRBV5-1 with TRBJ2-7, with TRBD1 as a possible D gene (5 bases). The CDR3 coding sequence is TGCGCCAGCAGCTTGGTCGGTCAGGGTCACTACGAGCAGTACTTC. Translation gives CASSLVGQGHYEQYF.